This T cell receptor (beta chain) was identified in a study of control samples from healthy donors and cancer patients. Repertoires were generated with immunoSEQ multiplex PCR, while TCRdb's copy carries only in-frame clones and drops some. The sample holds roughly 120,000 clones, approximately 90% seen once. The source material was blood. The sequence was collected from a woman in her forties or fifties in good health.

The CDR3 region has the DNA TGTGCCAGCATTAGCCACAGGGCTAGCTCCTATAATTCACCCCTCCACTTT. It encodes CASISHRASSYNSPLHF. This sequence joins TRBV27 and TRBJ1-6, with a weak D call TRBD1 (6 bases). V lost 7 bases to trimming and J lost 0 bases, with 16 bases between them. Germline V CDR1 and CDR2: MNHEY, SMNVEV (reference sequence). The CDR3 has 17 amino acids.